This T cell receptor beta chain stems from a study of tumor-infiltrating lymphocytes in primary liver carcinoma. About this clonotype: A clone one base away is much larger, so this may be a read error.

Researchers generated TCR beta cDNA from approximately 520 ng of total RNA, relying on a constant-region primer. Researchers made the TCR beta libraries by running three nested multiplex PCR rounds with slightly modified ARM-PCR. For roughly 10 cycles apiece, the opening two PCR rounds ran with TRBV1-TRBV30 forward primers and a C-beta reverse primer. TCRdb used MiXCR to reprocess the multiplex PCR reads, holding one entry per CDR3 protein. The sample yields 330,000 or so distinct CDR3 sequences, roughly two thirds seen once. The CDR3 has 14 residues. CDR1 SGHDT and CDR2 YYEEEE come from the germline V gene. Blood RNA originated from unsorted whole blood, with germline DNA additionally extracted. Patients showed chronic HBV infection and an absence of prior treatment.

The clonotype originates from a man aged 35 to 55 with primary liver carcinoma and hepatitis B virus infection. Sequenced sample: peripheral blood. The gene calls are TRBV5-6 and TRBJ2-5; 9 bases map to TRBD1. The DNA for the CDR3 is TGTGCCATCAGCTGGGGACAGGGTGAAGAGACCCAGTACTTC. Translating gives CAISWGQGEETQYF.